This T cell receptor beta chain comes out of a study of CD8 T cells in Susac syndrome (dated by TCRdb to between 2018 and 2020). About the full investigation: The study used repertoire sequencing to test whether antigen drove CD8+ T cell activation and differentiation in Susac syndrome.

RNA was extracted using the RNeasy kit, and about 0.5 to 1 microgram was reverse transcribed with random hexamers. TCR beta CDR3 regions were amplified with the immunoSEQ multiplex PCR assay covering 54 Vbeta and 13 Jbeta segments. PCR amplification bias was corrected using a synthetic template baseline for primer optimization and computational correction. The source study handled its data this way. Reads were annotated to V, D and J genes according to IMGT and were analyzed with immunoSEQ Analyzer, with only productive sequences retained. To calculate clonality, Shannon entropy was normalized by log2 of the number of productive unique sequences and then subtracted from one. Public and private clones were assessed among the 100 most prevalent clones of each patient and control. A clone was defined as Susac-specific if it was absent from the healthy and MS cohorts, from about a thousand published viral clones and from other ImmuneACCESS disease sequences. TCRdb ran its own pipeline on the public reads, namely fastp trimming at Q25 and MiXCR clone calling, and kept in-frame beta chains. Each entry is one CDR3 protein sequence, shown with its most common DNA and genes. TCRdb, not the authors, supplied the V and J calls. The table for this sample lists 120,000 to 150,000 distinct CDR3 sequences; approximately 94% of them were counted only once. The biggest ten clones account for approximately 0.08% of the sample.

To note about this clonotype: Its antigen is still unknown. No base quality values were provided; no much bigger clone lies one nucleotide off.

Peripheral blood CD8+ and CD4+ T cells from healthy donors, Susac syndrome patients and multiple sclerosis patients were profiled by high-throughput TCR beta sequencing. Healthy donors were age- and sex-matched controls. CD8+ TEMRA cells were enriched by FACS, while bulk CD8+ and CD4+ T cells were purified by magnetic negative isolation. Blood was collected in EDTA tubes and processed within 24 hours, with PBMCs isolated through density gradient centrifugation. PBMCs intended for TCR sequencing were cryopreserved in liquid nitrogen and were subsequently thawed in a 37 degrees C water bath. Purity of sorted or isolated CD4+, CD8+ and CD8+ TEMRA cells was at least 90%. The full study reports these points: The number of individuals in the TCR sequencing and HLA analysis was acknowledged as relatively small.

The germline V and J ends show losses of 1 base and 1 base respectively, and no gene match explains 4 bases of the junction. The CDR3 contains 16 residues, cysteine and phenylalanine counted. The kept DNA is CDR3 alone, 48 bases in frame from the first base. The germline V gene yields MDHEN for CDR1 and SYDVKM for CDR2. In this chain, TRBV28 is recombined with TRBJ1-5; 7 bases in the middle match TRBD1. This receptor was obtained from a human donor in good health. Sequencing used CD4+ T cells from PBMCs. DNA sequence: TGTGCCAGCAGTTTATTTTCAGGGGGAAGCAATCAGCCCCAGCATTTT. Its coded protein is CASSLFSGGSNQPQHF.